Presented here are 2 T cell receptor beta chains from one specimen sequenced in a study of T cell changes during pregnancy in multiple sclerosis. Method: immunoSEQ multiplex PCR; TCRdb's copy keeps in-frame clones and lacks some. The sample records about 46,000 clones, less than 95% being singletons. The sequences come from CD8+ T cells from peripheral blood mononuclear cells, collected in the second trimester of pregnancy. Receptor source: a female donor with multiple sclerosis, enrolled in a pregnancy study.

The rearrangement uses TRBV5-8 and TRBJ1-2; D ambiguous. The V end was cut by 3 bases, the J end by 8 bases, with 14 bases between. Germline CDR1 reads SGHTS; CDR2 reads YDEGEE. CDR3 length: 13 amino acids. The CDR3 spells CASSSPGASGYTF. The CDR3 DNA reads as TGTGCCAGCAGCTCCCCGGGAGCTTCGGGCTACACCTTC.

The chain uses TRBV5-4 and TRBJ2-1, with D maybe TRBD1 (6 bases). The CDR3 has 15 amino acids. Germline CDR1 is SGHNT and CDR2 is YYREEE (reference sequence). V lost 4 bases and J lost 0, with 11 bases in between. The CDR3 DNA sequence: TGTGCCAGCAGCCCAAACAGGGACTCCTACAATGAGCAGTTCTTC. Amino acid sequence: CASSPNRDSYNEQFF.